Below, one TCR beta chain is given with its context. What it binds is not known. The entry originates in a study of T cell responses to AZD1222 COVID-19 vaccine. Deletions cut 4 bases from V and 1 base from J, with 12 bases between. This CDR3 region has 15 residues. Germline assignment: CDR1 MDHEN and CDR2 SYDVKM. Profiled with immunoSEQ multiplex PCR; TCRdb holds only in-frame clones, not every one. The top ten hold 5.5% to 8% of the sample, which has 90,000 to 120,000 clones, approximately 88% seen once. Study-wide findings and caveats: Variant regions that are unmutated are reportedly the target of nearly half of spike-specific TCRs. Along spike, vaccine-associated CD4 TCRs were found throughout, with dominance at 160-218 and 743-854.

This specimen was peripheral blood, taken on day 0 of AZD1222 vaccination. The V call is TRBV28, the J call TRBJ2-3, with a tentative D call TRBD1 (6 bases). The clonotype was recovered from an adult in good health. The CDR3, as DNA: TGTGCCAGCAGTTCGACAGGATCAGGCACAGATACGCAGTATTTT. It yields the protein CASSSTGSGTDTQYF.